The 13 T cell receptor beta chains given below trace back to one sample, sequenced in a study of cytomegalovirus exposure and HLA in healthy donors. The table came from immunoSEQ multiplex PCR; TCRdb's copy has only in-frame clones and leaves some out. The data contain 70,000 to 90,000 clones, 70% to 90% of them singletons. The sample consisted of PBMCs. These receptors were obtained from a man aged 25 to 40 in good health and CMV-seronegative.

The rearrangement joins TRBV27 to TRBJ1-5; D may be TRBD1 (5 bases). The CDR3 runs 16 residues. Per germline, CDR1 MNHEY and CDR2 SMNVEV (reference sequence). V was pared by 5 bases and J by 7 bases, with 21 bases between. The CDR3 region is CASSPSTALIRQPQHF. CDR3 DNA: TGTGCCAGCAGTCCCTCGACAGCCCTCATCCGACAGCCCCAGCATTTT.

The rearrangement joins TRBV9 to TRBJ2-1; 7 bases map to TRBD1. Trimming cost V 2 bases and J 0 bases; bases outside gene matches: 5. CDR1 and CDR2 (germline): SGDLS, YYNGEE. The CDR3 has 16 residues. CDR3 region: CASSVEGANSYNEQFF. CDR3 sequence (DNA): TGTGCCAGCAGCGTTGAGGGGGCGAACTCCTACAATGAGCAGTTCTTC.

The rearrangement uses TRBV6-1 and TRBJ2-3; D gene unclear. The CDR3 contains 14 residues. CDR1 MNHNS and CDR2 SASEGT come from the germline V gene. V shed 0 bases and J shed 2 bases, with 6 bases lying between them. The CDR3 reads CASSEALVTDTQYF. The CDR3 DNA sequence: TGTGCCAGCAGTGAAGCCCTAGTCACAGATACGCAGTATTTT.

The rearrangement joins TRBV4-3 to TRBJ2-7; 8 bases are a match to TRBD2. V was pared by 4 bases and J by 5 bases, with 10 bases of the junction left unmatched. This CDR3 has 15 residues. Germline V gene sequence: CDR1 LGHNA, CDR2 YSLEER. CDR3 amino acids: CASSRVPAGGHEQYF. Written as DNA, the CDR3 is TGCGCCAGCAGCCGAGTCCCCGCGGGGGGCCACGAGCAGTACTTC.

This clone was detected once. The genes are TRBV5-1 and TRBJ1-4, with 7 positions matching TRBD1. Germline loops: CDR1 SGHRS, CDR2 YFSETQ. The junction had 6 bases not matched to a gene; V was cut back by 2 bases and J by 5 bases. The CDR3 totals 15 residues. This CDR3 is CASSFSGQDNEKLFF. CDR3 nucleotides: TGCGCCAGCAGCTTCTCTGGACAGGACAATGAAAAACTGTTTTTT.

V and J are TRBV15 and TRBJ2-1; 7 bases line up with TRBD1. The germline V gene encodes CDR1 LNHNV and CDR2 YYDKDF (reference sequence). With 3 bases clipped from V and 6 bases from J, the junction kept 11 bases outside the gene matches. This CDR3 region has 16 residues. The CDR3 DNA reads TGTGCCACCAGCAGTAGACAGGGTCTCTCGTTCAATGAGCAGTTCTTC. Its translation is CATSSRQGLSFNEQFF.

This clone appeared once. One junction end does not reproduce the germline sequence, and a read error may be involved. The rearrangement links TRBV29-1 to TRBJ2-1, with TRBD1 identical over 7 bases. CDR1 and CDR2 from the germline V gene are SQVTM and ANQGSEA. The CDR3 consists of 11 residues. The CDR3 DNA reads TGCAGCGTGGACGACAGGGTCAAGTCCGTCTTC. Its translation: CSVDDRVKSVF.

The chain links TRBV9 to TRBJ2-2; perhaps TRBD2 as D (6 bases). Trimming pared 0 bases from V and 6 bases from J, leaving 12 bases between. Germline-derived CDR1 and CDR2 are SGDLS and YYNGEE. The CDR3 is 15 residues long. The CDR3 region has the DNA TGTGCCAGCAGCGTAGATTGGAGGGCCGCCGGGGAGCTGTTTTTT. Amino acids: CASSVDWRAAGELFF.

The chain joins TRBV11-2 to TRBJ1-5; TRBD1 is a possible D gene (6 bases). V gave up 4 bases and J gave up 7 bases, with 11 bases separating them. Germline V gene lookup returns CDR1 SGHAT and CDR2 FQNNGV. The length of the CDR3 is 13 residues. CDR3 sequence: CASSSNRAQPQHF. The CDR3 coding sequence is TGTGCCAGCAGCTCAAACAGGGCCCAGCCCCAGCATTTT.

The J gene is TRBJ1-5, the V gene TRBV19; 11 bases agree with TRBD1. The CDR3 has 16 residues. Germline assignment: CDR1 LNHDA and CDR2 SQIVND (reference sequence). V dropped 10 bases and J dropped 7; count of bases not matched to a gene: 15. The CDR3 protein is CATTPSGQGGWQPQHF. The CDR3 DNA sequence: TGTGCCACCACACCTTCGGGACAGGGGGGATGGCAGCCCCAGCATTTT.

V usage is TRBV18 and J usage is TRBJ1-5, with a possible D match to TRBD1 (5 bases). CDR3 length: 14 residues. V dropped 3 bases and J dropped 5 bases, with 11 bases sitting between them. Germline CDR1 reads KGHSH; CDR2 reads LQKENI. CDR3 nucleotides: TGTGCCAGCTCACCGGACGGGGGGGATCAGCCCCAGCATTTT. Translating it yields CASSPDGGDQPQHF.

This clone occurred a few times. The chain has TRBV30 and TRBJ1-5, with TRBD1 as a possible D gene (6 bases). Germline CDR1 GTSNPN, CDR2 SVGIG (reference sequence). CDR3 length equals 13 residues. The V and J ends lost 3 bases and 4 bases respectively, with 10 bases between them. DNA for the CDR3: TGTGCCTGGAGCCAGGGGCGTAATCAGCCCCAGCATTTT. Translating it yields CAWSQGRNQPQHF.

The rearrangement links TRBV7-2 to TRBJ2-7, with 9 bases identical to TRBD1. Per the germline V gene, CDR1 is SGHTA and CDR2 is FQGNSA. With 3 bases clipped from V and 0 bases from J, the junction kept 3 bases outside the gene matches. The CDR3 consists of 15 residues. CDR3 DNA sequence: TGTGCCAGCAGCTTGAACAGGGGGCTCTCCTACGAGCAGTACTTC. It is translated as CASSLNRGLSYEQYF.